A selection of T cell receptor beta chains follows, all from one sample in a study of blood T cell repertoires in COVID-19. TCRdb keeps only in-frame clones here, not all; method: immunoSEQ multiplex PCR. The sample lists about 68,000 clones, roughly nine tenths seen once, with approximately 7.4% in the top ten. The sequenced sample consisted of peripheral blood. These receptors all stem from a man aged 45-65 years with active COVID-19. CDR3s include the opening cysteine and the closing phenylalanine or tryptophan. D genes are given only for firm matches. Rows may omit the clone size; those that give it use once, few, many or a size class.

j_call clone_size v_call d_call cdr3_aa cdr3_nt
TRBJ2-7 few TRBV12-3/TRBV12-4 NA CASSLHSSGEQYF TGTGCCAGCAGTTTACACAGTTCCGGCGAGCAGTACTTC
TRBJ2-7 NA TRBV6-5 TRBD1 CASSLRQGRDEQYF TGTGCCAGCAGTTTACGACAGGGCCGGGACGAGCAGTACTTC
TRBJ2-5 NA TRBV7-8 TRBD2 CASSLLAGGPETQYF TGTGCCAGCAGCTTACTAGCGGGGGGCCCAGAGACCCAGTACTTC
TRBJ1-2 NA TRBV6-2/TRBV6-3 TRBD1 CASSYLPPGQLNYGYTF TGTGCCAGCAGTTACCTACCTCCGGGACAGTTAAACTATGGCTACACCTTC
TRBJ2-1 NA TRBV20-1 NA CSASRGFSYNEQFF TGCAGTGCTAGTCGGGGTTTCTCCTACAATGAGCAGTTCTTC
TRBJ2-2 few TRBV7-9 TRBD1 CASSPGTGGYTGELFF TGTGCCAGCAGCCCAGGGACAGGGGGCTACACCGGGGAGCTGTTTTTT
TRBJ1-2 NA TRBV19 NA CASRTGSTGYTF TGTGCCAGCCGAACAGGGTCCACCGGCTACACCTTC
TRBJ2-7 NA TRBV7-9 TRBD1 CASSSTGTGLYEQYF TGTGCCAGCAGCTCGACCGGGACAGGTCTGTACGAGCAGTACTTC
TRBJ2-1 NA TRBV7-3 TRBD2 CASSLAGGPDEQFF TGTGCCAGCAGTTTAGCGGGGGGGCCGGATGAGCAGTTCTTC
TRBJ2-1 NA TRBV5-1 TRBD1 CASSSGQGYSEQFF TGCGCCAGCAGCTCCGGACAGGGTTACAGTGAGCAGTTCTTC
TRBJ2-1 once TRBV27 NA CASSRWLDYNEQFF TGTGCCAGCAGCCGGTGGCTAGACTACAATGAGCAGTTCTTC
TRBJ2-5 few TRBV7-7 TRBD2 CASSSDSGGTLQETQYF TGTGCCAGCAGTTCCGATAGCGGGGGGACCCTGCAAGAGACCCAGTACTTC
TRBJ2-2 NA TRBV15 NA CATSRDRQSYTGELFF TGTGCCACCAGCAGAGACCGACAGTCTTACACCGGGGAGCTGTTTTTT
TRBJ2-6 NA TRBV20-1 NA CSASRRNSGANVLTF TGCAGTGCTAGTCGGCGGAACTCTGGGGCCAACGTCCTGACTTTC
TRBJ2-7 NA TRBV27 TRBD1 CASSIGTGYEQYF TGTGCCAGCAGTATCGGGACAGGCTACGAGCAGTACTTC
TRBJ1-1 NA TRBV12-3/TRBV12-4 TRBD1 CASSSTGGFQAFF TGTGCCAGCAGCTCGACAGGGGGATTCCAAGCTTTCTTT
TRBJ2-1 few TRBV7-2 NA CASSLTVLGGNEQFF TGTGCCAGCAGCTTAACAGTTTTAGGTGGCAATGAGCAGTTCTTC
TRBJ1-1 NA TRBV9 NA CASSVGGAVNTEAFF TGTGCCAGCAGCGTTGGGGGGGCGGTTAACACTGAAGCTTTCTTT
TRBJ1-1 NA TRBV2 NA CASLREEVEAFF TGTGCCAGTCTCAGGGAAGAGGTTGAAGCTTTCTTT
TRBJ2-7 NA TRBV2 NA CASSEALTSYEQYF TGTGCCAGCAGTGAAGCGCTTACAAGCTACGAGCAGTACTTC
TRBJ1-5 medium-sized TRBV30 NA CAWSERGTSNQPQHF TGTGCCTGGAGTGAGAGGGGGACTAGCAATCAGCCCCAGCATTTT
TRBJ2-1 NA TRBV7-3 TRBD2 CASSLRTSGGYNEQFF TGTGCCAGCAGCTTACGGACTAGCGGGGGTTACAATGAGCAGTTCTTC
TRBJ2-5 NA TRBV4-1 NA CASSQAYRVGQETQYF TGCGCCAGCAGCCAAGCGTACAGGGTTGGCCAAGAGACCCAGTACTTC
TRBJ1-2 NA TRBV18 TRBD1 CASSPKGTAVLRYGYTF TGTGCCAGCTCACCTAAAGGGACAGCCGTTCTCCGCTATGGCTACACCTTC
TRBJ2-3 NA TRBV10-3 TRBD2 CAISEVAGGRTDTQYF TGTGCCATCAGTGAAGTAGCGGGGGGGCGCACAGATACGCAGTATTTT
TRBJ2-2 NA TRBV3-1/TRBV3-2 TRBD2 CASSQAPGGATGELFF TGTGCCAGCAGCCAAGCGCCGGGGGGGGCCACCGGGGAGCTGTTTTTT
TRBJ2-3 NA TRBV6-1 TRBD1 CASNRGPSTDTQYF TGTGCCAGCAACAGGGGGCCTAGCACAGATACGCAGTATTTT
TRBJ2-5 NA TRBV18 NA CASSPPQRPVQETQYF TGTGCCAGCTCACCACCCCAGCGGCCGGTCCAAGAGACCCAGTACTTC
TRBJ2-2 NA TRBV10-3 NA CASTESRGGGELFF TGTGCCTCGACCGAGTCCAGGGGCGGCGGGGAGCTGTTTTTT
TRBJ2-7 NA TRBV15 NA CATSRDRGYEQYF TGTGCCACCAGCAGAGATCGGGGGTACGAGCAGTACTTC
TRBJ2-7 NA TRBV6-6 TRBD2 CASSTGGSRDEQYF TGTGCCAGCAGTACGGGGGGGAGTCGAGACGAGCAGTACTTC
TRBJ2-3 NA TRBV4-1 TRBD2 CASSQVWTSSTDTQYF TGCGCCAGCAGCCAAGTCTGGACTAGTAGCACAGATACGCAGTATTTT